These 9 T cell receptor beta chains share one sample of origin, sequenced in a study of PD-L1 blockade in urothelial cancer. Here immunoSEQ multiplex PCR was the method, and the copy in TCRdb shows in-frame clones only, minus some. The table includes 42,000 or so clones, roughly 82% detected once. Time point of the sample: peripheral blood 6 weeks after treatment start. Sequencing used PBMCs, obtained around atezolizumab (anti-PD-L1) treatment. The receptors stem from a man in his 60s with urothelial cancer.

The rearrangement uses TRBV6-6 and TRBJ2-5, with 8 bases aligning to TRBD2. The CDR3 consists of 14 residues. In germline, CDR1 is MNHNY, CDR2 SVGAGI (reference sequence). V gave up 4 bases and J gave up 4 bases; unmatched junction bases: 5. CDR3 nucleotide sequence: TGTGCCAGCAGTTCCCATAGCGGGACAGAGACCCAGTACTTC. It translates to CASSSHSGTETQYF.

V gene TRBV4-3 combines with J gene TRBJ2-7; 10 bases agree with TRBD1. With V trimmed by 4 bases and J by 4 bases, 4 bases remained unmatched. The CDR3 covers 14 residues. CDR1 and CDR2 (germline): LGHNA, YSLEER. As DNA, the CDR3 is TGCGCCAGCAGCCCGGGACAGGGGAGGTACGAGCAGTACTTC. Its protein product is CASSPGQGRYEQYF.

The chain recombines TRBV18 with TRBJ1-5; D is unclear. Trimming removed 5 bases at V and 8 bases at J, with 19 bases between. The CDR3 loop spans 15 amino acids. Germline V gene lookup returns CDR1 KGHSH and CDR2 LQKENI. This CDR3 reads CASSDTSVQSKPQHF. The DNA for the CDR3 is TGTGCCAGCTCAGACACGTCAGTCCAGAGCAAGCCCCAGCATTTT. The full variable domain, completed using reference TRBV18 and TRBJ1-5, is NAGVMQNPRHLVRRRGQEARLRCSPMKGHSHVYWYRQLPEEGLKFMVYLQKENIIDESGMPKERFSAEFPKEGPSILRIQQVVRGDSAAYFCASSDTSVQSKPQHFGDGTRLSIL.

This clone was detected a few times. The chain couples TRBV19 to TRBJ1-5, with D tentatively TRBD1 (5 bases). Between the trimmed V and J ends, which lost 2 bases and 6 bases, there was a span of 11 bases. The V gene's germline CDR1 is LNHDA and CDR2 SQIVND (reference sequence). The CDR3 is made up of 14 amino acids. The CDR3 DNA reads as TGTGCCAGTAGTATACCAGGGATCAGTCAGCCCCAGCATTTT. Encoded protein: CASSIPGISQPQHF.

The chain recombines TRBV5-8 with TRBJ2-7, with a possible D match to TRBD2 (5 bases). V was clipped by 1 base and J by 2 bases, with 7 bases between them. In germline, CDR1 is SGHTS, CDR2 YDEGEE. CDR3 length equals 13 residues. CDR3 region: CASSLIGAYEQYF. The DNA for the CDR3 is TGTGCCAGCAGCTTGATCGGGGCCTACGAGCAGTACTTC.

The chain carries TRBV10-3 and TRBJ1-3; the D is unclear. CDR3 length equals 16 residues. Germline V gene sequence: CDR1 ENHRY, CDR2 SYGVKD. Trimming cost V 4 bases and J 0 bases, with 13 bases left between them. Here the CDR3 DNA reads TGTGCCATCAGTGGTGGCAGATCCTTCTCTGGAAACACCATATATTTT. Translation gives CAISGGRSFSGNTIYF.

The chain is built from TRBV15 and TRBJ2-2; 8 positions agree with TRBD2. The CDR3 length is 20 residues. Trimming took 0 bases from V and 0 from J; bases not matched to a gene: 12. CDR1 LNHNV and CDR2 YYDKDF come from the germline V gene (reference sequence). The CDR3: CATSRDVLAGGGTNTGELFF. Here the CDR3 DNA reads TGTGCCACCAGCAGAGATGTATTGGCGGGAGGCGGTACGAACACCGGGGAGCTGTTTTTT.

This clone has just a few counts. The V and J genes are TRBV2 and TRBJ1-6, with unresolved D. Germline V gene data show CDR1 as SNHLY and CDR2 as FYNNEI. The ends were cut back, 3 bases at V and 0 bases at J, with 12 bases in the middle. The CDR3 runs to 17 residues. CDR3 sequence: CASSDPPGSSYNSPLHF. Written as DNA, the CDR3 is TGTGCCAGCAGTGACCCACCAGGTAGCTCCTATAATTCACCCCTCCACTTT.

The chain recombines TRBV18 with TRBJ2-7; no clear D gene. V was trimmed by 0 bases and J by 6 bases, leaving 6 bases between them. The CDR3 length is 12 residues. Germline V gene sequence: CDR1 KGHSH, CDR2 LQKENI. The CDR3 bases are TGTGCCAGCTCACCACCGGCAGGCGAGCAGTACTTC. Protein product: CASSPPAGEQYF.